The T cell receptor beta chain under discussion was sequenced for a study of CD8+CD57+ T cells in acquired aplastic anemia. TCR beta VDJ and CDR3 profiles were obtained from a genomic DNA template. Via MiXCR, TCRdb re-called the reads, giving one row per CDR3 protein. The sample yields 80,000 to 100,000 distinct CDR3 sequences, approximately 73% seen once. Trimming shortened V by 2 bases and J by 6 bases, and 21 bases separated the two germline ends. The CDR3 has 16 residues. Germline CDR1 is SGHRS and CDR2 is YFSETQ. This clonotype was recorded once. Its specificity is not known. Study-level results: No significant difference in CD8+ Simpson's diversity was found between patients and controls.

Sequencing involved patients with CD8+CD57+ cell expansion previously shown by flow cytometry. A severe acquired aplastic anemia diagnosis applied to all patients. The V gene is TRBV5-1, the J gene TRBJ2-7, with D tentatively TRBD2 (7 bases). The sequencing sample was made of sorted CD4+, CD8+, or CD8+CD57+ T cells (not recorded which) from PBMCs. This TCR was sampled from a human donor with aplastic anemia. The CDR3, as DNA: TGCGCCAGCAGCTTTGCCGGGGGGCCTGGTCTTGGCGAGCAGTACTTC. This translates into CASSFAGGPGLGEQYF.